This passage covers 24 T cell receptor beta chains from one sample sequenced in a study of T cell responses to AZD1222 COVID-19 vaccine. Repertoires were generated with immunoSEQ multiplex PCR, while TCRdb's copy carries only in-frame clones and drops some. The sample includes about 76,000 clones, about nine tenths of them seen just once. The sample here was peripheral blood, taken on day 0 of AZD1222 vaccination. Receptors were obtained from an adult in good health.

The V and J genes are TRBV7-2 and TRBJ1-5, with D possibly matching TRBD1 (6 bases). CDR3 length: 13 amino acids. Germline V lookup: CDR1 SGHTA, CDR2 FQGNSA. V lost 10 bases and J 7 bases, leaving 17 bases between the germline ends. In DNA, the CDR3 is TGTGCCACCTGCGAGACGGGGGCCCAGCCCCAGCATTTT. Translated: CATCETGAQPQHF.

The chain links TRBV28 to TRBJ2-5; TRBD2 aligns across 8 bases. The CDR3 totals 13 residues. Trimming took 6 bases from V and 8 from J; bases not matched to a gene: 8. Per the germline V gene, CDR1 is MDHEN and CDR2 is SYDVKM. This CDR3 is CASRPGTRATQYF. The CDR3 DNA reads as TGTGCCAGCAGACCCGGGACTAGGGCCACCCAGTACTTC.

This chain joins TRBV7-9 and TRBJ1-2; tentative D call: TRBD1 (5 bases). Trimming pared 1 base from V and 7 bases from J, leaving 13 bases between. The CDR3 spans 14 residues. Germline assignment: CDR1 SEHNR and CDR2 FQNEAQ (reference sequence). In nucleotides, the CDR3 is TGTGCCAGCAGCTTAGGGGTACTGACAGTTGGCTACACCTTC. Encoded protein: CASSLGVLTVGYTF.

This rearrangement joins TRBV23-1 to TRBJ1-1; TRBD1 agrees at 9 bases. TRBV23-1 is an open reading frame, and its role is uncertain. The J segment lost 4 bases and the V segment lost 3 bases, leaving 6 bases of the junction unmatched. This CDR3 is 15 amino acids long. CDR3 sequence reads: CASSQNRGPVTEAFF. In DNA, the CDR3 is TGCGCCAGCAGTCAGAACAGGGGGCCAGTCACTGAAGCTTTCTTT.

The rearrangement joins TRBV5-4 to TRBJ1-6; possible D gene TRBD1, 5 bases. Per germline, CDR1 SGHNT and CDR2 YYREEE (reference sequence). The CDR3 is 14 residues long. The V end was cut by 4 bases, the J end by 9 bases, with 14 bases between. The CDR3 spells CASSTRVPGSPLHF. As DNA, the CDR3 is TGTGCCAGCAGCACCAGGGTCCCCGGTTCACCCCTCCACTTT.

The V call is TRBV29-1, the J call TRBJ1-1, with D perhaps TRBD1 (5 bases). The CDR3 loop spans 13 amino acids. The V end lost 4 bases, the J end lost 1 base, and 10 bases lay between the germline ends. Germline V lookup: CDR1 SQVTM, CDR2 ANQGSEA. The CDR3 region has the DNA TGCAGCGTTGTTAGGGGAGAGAACACTGAAGCTTTCTTT. It translates to CSVVRGENTEAFF.

V gene TRBV3-1 (or the pseudogene TRBV3-2) combines with J gene TRBJ2-7; TRBD1 is a possible D gene (6 bases). With 6 bases removed from V and 5 bases from J, the gap between germline ends came to 14 bases. This CDR3 comprises 13 residues. The germline V gene has CDR1 LGHDT and CDR2 YNNKEL (reference sequence). In DNA form, the CDR3 reads TGTGCCAGCAGTGGGCAGGGGTTTCACGAGCAGTACTTC. Amino acid sequence: CASSGQGFHEQYF.

The rearrangement links TRBV2 to TRBJ2-2; possibly TRBD1 for D (5 bases). The germline V and J ends were trimmed by 3 bases and 4 bases, with 9 bases remaining between them. The V gene's germline CDR1 is SNHLY and CDR2 FYNNEI. The CDR3 runs 14 residues. The CDR3 protein is CASSEGQSTGELFF. The CDR3 bases are TGTGCCAGCAGTGAGGGGCAGTCCACCGGGGAGCTGTTTTTT.

CDR3 DNA sequence: TGTGCCAGCAGCCAATTCGGGCTAGCGGGAGCCGGCCCATGGAGCCAAAGCTCCTACAATGAGCAGTTCTTC. It specifies CASSQFGLAGAGPWSQSSYNEQFF. The chain links TRBV6-2 or TRBV6-3 to TRBJ2-1; 10 bases fit TRBD2. The CDR3 is made up of 24 amino acids. From germline, CDR1 is MNHEY and CDR2 SVGEGT. With 6 bases clipped from V and 0 bases from J, the junction kept 29 bases outside the gene matches.

The chain couples TRBV6-5 to TRBJ2-5; 7 bases match TRBD2. Germline-derived CDR1 and CDR2 are MNHEY and SVGAGI. Unmatched junction bases numbered 8, after V lost 2 bases and J lost 2 bases. The CDR3 totals 16 residues. CDR3: CASSYRAGSLQETQYF. The CDR3 nucleotides read TGTGCCAGCAGTTACCGAGCGGGAAGTCTTCAAGAGACCCAGTACTTC.

The genes are TRBV11-3 and TRBJ2-3; 12 bases fit TRBD1. CDR1 and CDR2 (germline): SGHNT, YENEEA. The J segment lost 2 bases and the V segment lost 6 bases, leaving 15 bases of the junction unmatched. This CDR3 is 19 amino acids long. CDR3 in amino acids: CASRPPGQGAPAYTDTQYF. CDR3 sequence (DNA): TGTGCCAGCAGGCCGCCGGGACAGGGGGCCCCAGCGTACACAGATACGCAGTATTTT.

The chain employs TRBV7-2 and TRBJ1-4; D not resolved. This CDR3 spans 12 amino acids. Looked up from germline, CDR1 is SGHTA and CDR2 is FQGNSA. Trimming cost V 1 base and J 7 bases, with 4 bases left between them. The CDR3 is CASSLESEKLFF. In nucleotides, the CDR3 is TGTGCCAGCAGCTTAGAAAGTGAAAAACTGTTTTTT.

This chain uses TRBV5-4 with TRBJ1-2; TRBD1 matches at 9 bases. This CDR3 contains 13 residues. Trimming removed 9 bases from V and 5 bases from J; junction bases left unmatched: 8. Germline CDR1 and CDR2: SGHNT and YYREEE (reference sequence). In DNA form, the CDR3 reads TGTGCCACCACGCGGGACAGGGATTATGGCTACACCTTC. Amino acids: CATTRDRDYGYTF. Supplemented by reference TRBV5-4 and TRBJ1-2, the full variable domain reads ETGVTQSPTHLIKTRGQQVTLRCSSQSGHNTVSWYQQALGQGPQFIFQYYREEENGRGNFPPRFSGLQFPNYSSELNVNALELDDSALYLCATTRDRDYGYTFGSGTRLTVV.

The chain links TRBV28 to TRBJ2-7; no clear D. This CDR3 is built from 12 residues. CDR1 is MDHEN, CDR2 SYDVKM, per germline. Deletions cut 2 bases from V and 4 bases from J, with 6 bases between. The CDR3 coding sequence is TGTGCCAGCAGTTTAGTACTATACGAGCAGTACTTC. Translated: CASSLVLYEQYF.

The chain joins TRBV7-9 to TRBJ2-1; TRBD2 aligns across 9 bases. This CDR3 comprises 16 residues. Germline lookup yields CDR1 SEHNR and CDR2 FQNEAQ (reference sequence). After removal of 5 bases from V and 8 bases from J, the junction contained 13 bases not matched to a gene. The CDR3 DNA reads TGTGCCAGCAGCCCCTTTTGGGCTAGCGGGGTATATGAGCAGTTCTTC. This translates into CASSPFWASGVYEQFF. The variable domain in full, completed from reference TRBV7-9 and TRBJ2-1, reads DTGVSQNPRHKITKRGQNVTFRCDPISEHNRLYWYRQTLGQGPEFLTYFQNEAQLEKSRLLSDRFSAERPKGSFSTLEIQRTEQGDSAMYLCASSPFWASGVYEQFFGPGTRLTVL.

The CDR3 spells CASSHRTGRETQYF. Here the CDR3 DNA reads TGTGCCAGCAGCCACAGGACAGGGAGAGAGACCCAGTACTTC. The J gene is TRBJ2-5, the V gene TRBV3-1 (or the pseudogene TRBV3-2); 8 nucleotides line up with TRBD1. The CDR3 runs 14 residues. V lost 3 bases to trimming and J lost 4 bases; unmatched junction nucleotides: 4. Per germline, CDR1 LGHDT and CDR2 YNNKEL (reference sequence).

The chain joins TRBV5-1 to TRBJ2-7, with 14 positions matching TRBD2. Germline loops: CDR1 SGHRS, CDR2 YFSETQ. This CDR3 has 17 residues. V shed 4 bases and J 0 bases; nucleotides not matched to a gene: 6. The CDR3 here is CASSAGLAGAISYEQYF. The CDR3 DNA sequence: TGCGCCAGCAGCGCGGGACTAGCGGGGGCTATCTCCTACGAGCAGTACTTC. The variable domain in full, with the rest retrieved from reference TRBV5-1 and TRBJ2-7, is KAGVTQTPRYLIKTRGQQVTLSCSPISGHRSVSWYQQTPGQGLQFLFEYFSETQRNKGNFPGRFSGRQFSNSRSEMNVSTLELGDSALYLCASSAGLAGAISYEQYFGPGTRLTVT.

DNA of the CDR3: TGTGCCAGCAGCTTAGAAGCGGGATTTAGGGACAATGAGCAGTTCTTC. Translated: CASSLEAGFRDNEQFF. The chain employs TRBV7-2 and TRBJ2-1; 7 bases are shared with TRBD2. In germline, CDR1 is SGHTA, CDR2 FQGNSA. The CDR3 totals 16 residues. With V trimmed by 1 base and J by 5 bases, 8 bases remained unmatched.

This sequence joins TRBV9 and TRBJ2-3, with TRBD2 as a possible D gene (5 bases). V was cut by 3 bases and J by 2 bases, with 16 bases left in between. The CDR3 consists of 16 residues. Germline V lookup: CDR1 SGDLS, CDR2 YYNGEE. CDR3 sequence: CASSAETGDYTDTQYF. The DNA for the CDR3 is TGTGCCAGCAGCGCAGAGACCGGGGATTACACAGATACGCAGTATTTT. Supplemented by reference TRBV9 and TRBJ2-3, the full variable domain reads DSGVTQTPKHLITATGQRVTLRCSPRSGDLSVYWYQQSLDQGLQFLIQYYNGEERAKGNILERFSAQQFPDLHSELNLSSLELGDSALYFCASSAETGDYTDTQYFGPGTRLTVL.

This chain joins TRBV12-3 or TRBV12-4 and TRBJ1-2; D may be TRBD1 (5 bases). With 5 bases removed from V and 8 bases from J, the gap between germline ends came to 15 bases. This CDR3 is 13 amino acids long. CDR3: CASSPRVSGGYTF. CDR3 sequence (DNA): TGTGCCAGCAGTCCCAGGGTCTCAGGCGGCTACACCTTC.

J is TRBJ2-7 and V is TRBV6-5, with a weak D call TRBD1 (6 bases). V was pared by 4 bases and J by 0 bases, with 10 bases between. Germline lookup yields CDR1 MNHEY and CDR2 SVGAGI. CDR3 size: 14 residues. CDR3 coding DNA: TGTGCCAGCAGTTTGGACAGTAGCTCCTACGAGCAGTACTTC. Its translation: CASSLDSSSYEQYF.

J is TRBJ2-7 and V is TRBV9; TRBD1 matches 10 bases. V lost 0 bases and J lost 4; bases outside the gene matches: 1. CDR3 size: 14 residues. CDR1 is SGDLS, CDR2 YYNGEE, per germline. The CDR3 here is CASSVGDRGYEQYF. The CDR3 DNA sequence: TGTGCCAGCAGCGTAGGGGACAGGGGTTACGAGCAGTACTTC.

The chain combines TRBV2 with TRBJ1-3; D is perhaps TRBD1 (6 bases). V was cut by 7 bases and J by 0 bases, with 13 bases left in between. The CDR3 length is 15 residues. The V gene's germline CDR1 is SNHLY and CDR2 FYNNEI. The CDR3 DNA is TGTGCCAGCATTATTTCCAGGGGCTCTGGAAACACCATATATTTT. It encodes CASIISRGSGNTIYF.

V gene TRBV7-3 combines with J gene TRBJ1-1; the match to TRBD1 covers 7 bases. This CDR3 has 16 residues. The V gene's germline CDR1 is SGHTA and CDR2 FQGTGA. Trimming took 2 bases from V and 1 from J; bases not matched to a gene: 7. CDR3 nucleotide sequence: TGTGCCAGCAGCTTAGGTCGGACAGGAGCGAACACTGAAGCTTTCTTT. It specifies CASSLGRTGANTEAFF.